Listed below are T cell receptor beta chains from one sample, sequenced in a study of T cell repertoires in cytomegalovirus infection. In TCRdb, the reads were re-called with MiXCR into one record per CDR3 protein. This table holds approximately 260,000 distinct CDR3 sequences, over 15% found once. Specimen: CD8+ T cells from PBMCs. These receptors were collected from a human donor in good health (CMV status not recorded). Some clones in this sample may be carry-over from other donors' samples. The CDR3 runs from the conserved cysteine through the conserved F or W. A D gene is named only where the DNA matches it firmly. Rows may omit the clone size; those that give it use once, few, many or a size class.

D	length	V	size	J	DNA	CDR3
TRBD1	15	TRBV12-3/TRBV12-4	few	TRBJ1-2	TGTGCCAGCAGTTCAGGTGGGACAGGGTACGATGGCTACACCTTC	CASSSGGTGYDGYTF
.	15	TRBV7-6	many	TRBJ1-1	TGTGCCAGCAGCTTAAGTTGGAACTTGAACACTGAAGCTTTCTTT	CASSLSWNLNTEAFF
.	14	TRBV6-2/TRBV6-3	many	TRBJ2-7	TGTGCCAGCAGTTTTGGGGGATGGTCCGGCGAGCAGTACTTC	CASSFGGWSGEQYF
.	17	TRBV10-3	.	TRBJ2-7	TGTGCCATCAGTGAGTCCTCGGACAGGCGGGGTAGCTACGAGCAGTACTTC	CAISESSDRRGSYEQYF
.	16	TRBV19	.	TRBJ2-2	TGTGCCAGTAGGCTCGGGCGGACCTATCCCACCGGGGAGCTGTTTTTT	CASRLGRTYPTGELFF
.	14	TRBV29-1	.	TRBJ1-3	TGCAGCGTTGGACAAGCTAATTCCGGAAACACCATATATTTT	CSVGQANSGNTIYF
.	15	TRBV4-1	few	TRBJ2-3	TGCGCCAGCAGCCAAGGGGACTTTAGCACAGATACGCAGTATTTT	CASSQGDFSTDTQYF
.	13	TRBV5-1	.	TRBJ1-1	TGCGCCAGCAGCTTGGACTTCAACACTGAAGCTTTCTTT	CASSLDFNTEAFF
.	14	TRBV12-3/TRBV12-4	many	TRBJ2-3	TGTGCCAGCAGCCGTGGGACTAGCACAGATACGCAGTATTTT	CASSRGTSTDTQYF
.	18	TRBV7-8	many	TRBJ2-2	TGTGCCAGCAGCTTAGTAGTGACAGTAATTACGAACACCGGGGAGCTGTTTTTT	CASSLVVTVITNTGELFF
.	12	TRBV12-3/TRBV12-4	many	TRBJ2-7	TGTGCCAGCAGTTCAGTCTCCTACGAGCAGTACTTC	CASSSVSYEQYF
TRBD2	14	TRBV6-2/TRBV6-3	many	TRBJ2-5	TGTGCCAGCACCCCGCTAGCGGACCAAGAGACCCAGTACTTC	CASTPLADQETQYF
TRBD1	17	TRBV7-2	many	TRBJ2-5	TGTGCCAGCAGCTTTAGGGGGCCAGGGACACGACAAGAGACCCAGTACTTC	CASSFRGPGTRQETQYF
.	14	TRBV5-6	.	TRBJ1-2	TGTGCCAGCAGCTTGGCCGGGACCAAGGGTGGCTACACCTTC	CASSLAGTKGGYTF
.	16	TRBV5-4	.	TRBJ2-3	TGTGCCAGCAGCTTGATCGACGGTTCCTATGGAGATACGCAGTATTTT	CASSLIDGSYGDTQYF
TRBD2	15	TRBV10-3	.	TRBJ2-1	TGTGCCATCAGACACCCGGGGGGGGAGAGCAATGAGCAGTTCTTC	CAIRHPGGESNEQFF
TRBD2	17	TRBV6-5	.	TRBJ2-1	TGTGCCAGCAGTTACTCGGGCCGGGGGGACTCCTACAATGAGCAGTTCTTC	CASSYSGRGDSYNEQFF
.	14	TRBV28	few	TRBJ1-5	TGTGCCAGCAGTGCGACAGCGTTCAATCAGCCCCAGCATTTT	CASSATAFNQPQHF
.	14	TRBV12-3/TRBV12-4	.	TRBJ2-1	TGTGCCAGCAGTTTAGCGATACCCTACAATGAGCAGTTCTTC	CASSLAIPYNEQFF
.	15	TRBV15	.	TRBJ2-1	TGTGCCACCAGCAGAACCCGGGACCACTACAATGAGCAGTTCTTC	CATSRTRDHYNEQFF
.	16	TRBV11-2	many	TRBJ1-1	TGTGCCAGCAGCTCACTCTCGGGTCGGCGGAACACTGAAGCTTTCTTT	CASSSLSGRRNTEAFF
.	14	TRBV6-1	many	TRBJ2-7	TGTGCCAGCATGACGGCTGTCCTTGGGTACGAGCAGTACTTC	CASMTAVLGYEQYF
.	14	TRBV20-1	.	TRBJ1-1	TGCAGTGCTGTGAGGGACTTCGGTGCCACTGAAGCTTTCTTT	CSAVRDFGATEAFF